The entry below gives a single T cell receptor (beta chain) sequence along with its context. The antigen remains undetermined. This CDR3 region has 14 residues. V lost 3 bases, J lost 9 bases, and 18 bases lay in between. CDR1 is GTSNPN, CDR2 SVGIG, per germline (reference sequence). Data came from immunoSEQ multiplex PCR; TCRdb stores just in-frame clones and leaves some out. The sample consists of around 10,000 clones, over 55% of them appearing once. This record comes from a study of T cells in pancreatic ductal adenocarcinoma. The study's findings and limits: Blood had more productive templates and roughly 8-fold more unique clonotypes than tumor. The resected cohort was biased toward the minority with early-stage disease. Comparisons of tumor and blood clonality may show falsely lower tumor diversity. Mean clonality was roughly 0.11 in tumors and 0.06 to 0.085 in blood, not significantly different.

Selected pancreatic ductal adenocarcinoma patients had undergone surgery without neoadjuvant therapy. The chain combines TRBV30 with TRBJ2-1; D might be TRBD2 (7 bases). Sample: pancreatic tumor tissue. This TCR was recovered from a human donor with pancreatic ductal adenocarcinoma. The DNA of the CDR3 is TGTGCCTGGAGCAGGGGCGGGAGTCGGAGTGAGCAGTTCTTC. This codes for CAWSRGGSRSEQFF.